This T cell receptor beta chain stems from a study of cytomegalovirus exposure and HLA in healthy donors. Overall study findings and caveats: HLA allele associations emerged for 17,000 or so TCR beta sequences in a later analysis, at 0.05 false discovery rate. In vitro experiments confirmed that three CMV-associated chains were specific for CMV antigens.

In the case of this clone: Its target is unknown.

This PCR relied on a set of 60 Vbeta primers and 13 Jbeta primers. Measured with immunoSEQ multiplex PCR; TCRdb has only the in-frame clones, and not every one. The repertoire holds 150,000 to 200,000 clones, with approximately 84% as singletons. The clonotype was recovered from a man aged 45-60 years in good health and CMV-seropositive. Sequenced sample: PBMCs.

The CDR3 loop is CASSQPGRNEQFF. The CDR3 DNA follows: TGCGCCAGCAGCCAACCCGGTCGTAATGAGCAGTTCTTC. The rearrangement uses TRBV4-1 and TRBJ2-1; D not resolved. Germline V gene lookup returns CDR1 MGHRA and CDR2 YSYEKL. The CDR3 covers 13 residues. V dropped 2 bases and J dropped 7 bases, with 9 bases sitting between them.